The rows below give T cell receptor beta chains drawn from one sample of a study of cytomegalovirus exposure and HLA in healthy donors. The method was immunoSEQ multiplex PCR; TCRdb's version includes in-frame clones alone and lacks a portion of them. The table has roughly 200,000 clones, around 79% seen once; the top ten hold less than 2%. The sample comprised PBMCs. These receptors were collected from a girl aged 5-17 years in good health and CMV-seropositive. CDR3s include the opening cysteine and the closing phenylalanine or tryptophan. A D gene is named only where the DNA matches it firmly. Where a row states a size, it is once, few, many or the class of an expanded clone; other rows omit it.

D: .; size: .; J: TRBJ2-1; V: TRBV9; CDR3: CASSVGRQPSYNEQFF
D: .; size: once; J: TRBJ2-5; V: TRBV7-2; CDR3: CASSFPARGIGYQETQYF
D: TRBD1; size: .; J: TRBJ2-7; V: TRBV6-5; CDR3: CASSTSGTGRYEQYF
D: TRBD2; size: .; J: TRBJ2-3; V: TRBV7-2; CDR3: CASSQRAGGPATDTQYF
D: .; size: .; J: TRBJ1-6; V: TRBV27; CDR3: CASSLGNSPLHF
D: TRBD1; size: .; J: TRBJ2-1; V: TRBV7-2; CDR3: CASKGDRINEQFF
D: TRBD2; size: .; J: TRBJ2-1; V: TRBV6-1; CDR3: CASSETSGGANNEQFF
D: TRBD2; size: .; J: TRBJ2-1; V: TRBV5-4; CDR3: CASSLAASGGHNEQFF
D: TRBD1; size: .; J: TRBJ1-2; V: TRBV30; CDR3: CAWSATGGGYGYTF
D: .; size: few; J: TRBJ2-7; V: TRBV7-9; CDR3: CATEGTLYEQYF
D: .; size: .; J: TRBJ2-7; V: TRBV6-5; CDR3: CASTPRQGGEQYF
D: TRBD2; size: .; J: TRBJ2-5; V: TRBV10-3; CDR3: CAIRASGETQYF
D: .; size: .; J: TRBJ1-6; V: TRBV7-9; CDR3: CASSLDGKRRDSPLHF
D: .; size: .; J: TRBJ2-7; V: TRBV7-2; CDR3: CASSLGRGWGPPYEQYF